This entry lists 11 T cell receptor beta chains sequenced from one sample in a study of T cell clusters in autoimmune cytopenias. One tube held mixed TRB-A and TRB-B primer pools for touch-down PCR. TCRdb reprocessed the multiplex PCR reads, keeping one entry per CDR3 protein, no DNA. The sample data list around 12,000 distinct CDR3 sequences. TRB was amplified from roughly 270 ng of peripheral blood genomic DNA per sample. Material: peripheral blood. These receptors were collected from a human donor with an autoimmune cytopenia or autoimmune hepatitis (not recorded which).

This chain joins TRBV5-1 and TRBJ2-2. CDR1 is SGHRS, CDR2 YFSETQ, per germline. The CDR3 contains 14 residues. This CDR3 reads CASSLGQNTGELFF.

This sequence joins TRBV5-5 and TRBJ2-4; TCRdb proposes TRBD2, but this gene call is untestable without DNA. The CDR3 contains 20 residues. Per germline, CDR1 SGHKS and CDR2 YYEKEE (reference sequence). CDR3 in amino acids: CASSPLQTSGKCGAKNIQYF.

The chain is built from TRBV6-5 and TRBJ2-7. The V gene's germline CDR1 is MNHEY and CDR2 SVGAGI. CDR3 size: 14 residues. The CDR3 region is CASSYYESSYEQYF.

CDR3 sequence reads: CASSYSAGFNQPQHF. This chain connects TRBV6-5 to TRBJ1-5; TCRdb picks TRBD1, but there is no DNA to check that call. Germline lookup yields CDR1 MNHEY and CDR2 SVGAGI. The CDR3 loop spans 15 amino acids.

Considering frequency, this clonotype is medium-sized. The V gene is TRBV19, the J gene TRBJ2-2; TCRdb gives TRBD2 as the D gene, but with no DNA this cannot be confirmed. In germline, CDR1 is LNHDA, CDR2 SQIVND (reference sequence). This CDR3 region has 18 residues. The CDR3 spells CASSIAGEASGDTGELFF. Combining the CDR3 with reference TRBV19 and TRBJ2-2 gives the whole variable domain DGGITQSPKYLFRKEGQNVTLSCEQNLNHDAMYWYRQDPGQGLRLIYYSQIVNDFQKGDIAEGYSVSREKKESFPLTVTSAQKNPTAFYLCASSIAGEASGDTGELFFGEGSRLTVL.

The gene calls are TRBV6-2 or TRBV6-3 and TRBJ2-2; the D call from TCRdb, TRBD1, cannot be confirmed without DNA. The germline V gene has CDR1 MNHEY and CDR2 SVGEGT. The CDR3 is 18 amino acids. The CDR3: CASTRQGFLLANTGELFF.

This clonotype registers medium-sized by frequency. The chain has TRBV19 and TRBJ2-5. The CDR3 contains 12 residues. Germline CDR1 reads LNHDA; CDR2 reads SQIVND (reference sequence). The CDR3 spells CASSALQETQYF.

The V and J genes are TRBV27 and TRBJ2-5; TCRdb's D call, TRBD1, is unchecked because there is no DNA. Germline CDR1 reads MNHEY; CDR2 reads SMNVEV (reference sequence). The CDR3 is 13 residues long. CDR3 in amino acids: CATKQGGGETQYF.

In terms of frequency, this clonotype is medium-sized (0.01 to 0.1%). V and J are TRBV19 and TRBJ2-1; with no DNA, the TCRdb D assignment of TRBD1 cannot be verified. This CDR3 spans 12 amino acids. Germline CDR1 LNHDA, CDR2 SQIVND (reference sequence). CDR3 region: CASSEDNNEQFF.

This CDR3 is CASSGQATNEKLFF. The J gene is TRBJ1-4, the V gene TRBV6-5; with no DNA, the TCRdb D assignment of TRBD1 cannot be verified. CDR1 and CDR2 from the germline V gene are MNHEY and SVGAGI. This CDR3 is 14 amino acids long.

The rearrangement joins TRBV5-4 to TRBJ1-6; TCRdb proposes TRBD1, but this gene call is untestable without DNA. Germline V gives CDR1 SGHNT, CDR2 YYREEE (reference sequence). The CDR3 runs 16 residues. CDR3 sequence: CASSTATGGIDSPLHF.